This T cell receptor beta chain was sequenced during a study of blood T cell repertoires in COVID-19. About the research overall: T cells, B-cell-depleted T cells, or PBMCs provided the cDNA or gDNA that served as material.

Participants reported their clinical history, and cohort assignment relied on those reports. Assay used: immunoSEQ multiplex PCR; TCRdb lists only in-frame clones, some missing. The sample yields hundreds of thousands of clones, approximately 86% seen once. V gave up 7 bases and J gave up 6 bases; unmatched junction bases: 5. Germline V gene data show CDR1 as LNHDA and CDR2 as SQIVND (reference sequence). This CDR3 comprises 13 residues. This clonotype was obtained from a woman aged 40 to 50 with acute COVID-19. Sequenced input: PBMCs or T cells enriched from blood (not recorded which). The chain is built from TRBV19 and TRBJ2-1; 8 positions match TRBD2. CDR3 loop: CASIPSGLNEQFF. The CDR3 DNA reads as TGTGCCAGTATCCCTAGCGGGCTCAATGAGCAGTTCTTC.